This T cell receptor beta chain stems from a study of blood T cell repertoires in COVID-19. Whole-study context: Samples came from the United States, Italy and Spain, spanning acute and convalescent COVID-19. T cells, B-cell-depleted T cells, or PBMCs provided the cDNA or gDNA that served as material.

Unmatched junction bases numbered 6, after V lost 6 bases and J lost 4 bases. The CDR3 has 14 amino acids. In germline, CDR1 is MNHEY, CDR2 SVGAGI. Authors' processing steps: Estimation of nucleated cell counts was performed using reference gene primer amplification. Sequenced by immunoSEQ multiplex PCR; TCRdb stores in-frame clones only, minus some. V and J calls and clone size are as listed in that table; D and trimming were resolved from the DNA. Among approximately 67,000 clones listed, about 91% were seen once. The sequencing input was peripheral blood. The gene calls are TRBV6-5 and TRBJ1-2, with 9 bases identical to TRBD1. The TCR originated in a human donor in a cohort sampled during active COVID-19. DNA for the CDR3: TGTGCCAGCAGAACGGACAGGGGATTCTATGGCTACACCTTC. Its translation: CASRTDRGFYGYTF.